A selection of T cell receptor beta chains follows, all from one sample in a study of blood T cell repertoires in COVID-19. The data were produced by immunoSEQ multiplex PCR, yet TCRdb's version contains in-frame clones alone and is incomplete. The sample yields about 490,000 clones, approximately 83% seen once. The sequenced material came from peripheral blood. These receptors were collected from a human donor in a cohort sampled during active COVID-19. CDR3s include the opening cysteine and the closing phenylalanine or tryptophan. The D gene is left open where the match is weak. A row's size may be missing; if present it is once, few, many or a size class.

j_call	clone_size	cdr3_length	d_call	v_call	cdr3_aa	cdr3_nt
TRBJ1-1	-	15	-	TRBV6-2/TRBV6-3	CASSSWGRTNTEAFF	TGTGCCAGCAGTTCGTGGGGGCGTACGAACACTGAAGCTTTCTTT
TRBJ2-7	-	14	-	TRBV18	CASSPGLRTYEQYF	TGTGCCAGCTCACCAGGACTGAGGACCTACGAGCAGTACTTC
TRBJ2-3	-	16	-	TRBV7-3	CASSPAGLQRADTQYF	TGTGCCAGCAGCCCCGCGGGTCTGCAGCGTGCAGATACGCAGTATTTT
TRBJ1-2	-	15	-	TRBV6-6	CASSYEREIGYGYTF	TGTGCCAGCAGTTACGAGAGGGAAATTGGGTATGGCTACACCTTC
TRBJ2-1	-	17	TRBD2	TRBV4-2	CASSQVRLAVSYNEQFF	TGTGCCAGCAGCCAAGTGCGGCTAGCGGTTTCCTACAATGAGCAGTTCTTC
TRBJ1-1	-	15	-	TRBV3-1/TRBV3-2	CASSQVLRVDTEAFF	TGTGCCAGCAGCCAAGTTTTGAGGGTGGACACTGAAGCTTTCTTT
TRBJ1-2	-	13	-	TRBV9	CASSVDQNYGYTF	TGTGCCAGCAGCGTAGATCAGAACTATGGCTACACCTTC
TRBJ1-1	-	14	-	TRBV4-1	CASSQVWANTEAFF	TGCGCCAGCAGCCAAGTGTGGGCGAACACTGAAGCTTTCTTT
TRBJ2-1	-	15	TRBD1	TRBV7-9	CASSVAGTGRNEQFF	TGTGCCAGCAGCGTCGCCGGGACAGGGAGGAATGAGCAGTTCTTC
TRBJ2-1	-	15	TRBD1	TRBV14	CASSRERGLYNEQFF	TGTGCCAGCAGCCGAGAGAGGGGGCTGTACAATGAGCAGTTCTTC
TRBJ1-2	-	14	TRBD1	TRBV2	CASSYSGTGDGYTF	TGTGCCAGCAGTTATTCCGGGACAGGGGATGGCTACACCTTC
TRBJ2-7	-	16	-	TRBV4-2	CASSQFYPRSSYEQYF	TGTGCCAGCAGCCAGTTCTACCCCCGAAGCTCCTACGAGCAGTACTTC
TRBJ2-3	-	17	TRBD2	TRBV15	CATSRDLAGTGPDTQYF	TGTGCCACCAGCAGAGATCTAGCGGGGACGGGCCCAGATACGCAGTATTTT
TRBJ1-1	few	21	TRBD1	TRBV27	CASSLSPTSRTGLRRDTEAFF	TGTGCCAGCAGTTTATCTCCGACATCTCGGACAGGGCTTCGTAGGGACACTGAAGCTTTCTTT
TRBJ1-2	-	14	TRBD1	TRBV30	CAWKGDRGIGGYTF	TGTGCCTGGAAGGGGGACAGGGGCATAGGTGGCTACACCTTC
TRBJ2-1	-	16	-	TRBV15	CATSRDMRGQNNEQFF	TGTGCCACCAGCAGAGATATGCGGGGCCAAAACAATGAGCAGTTCTTC
TRBJ2-1	few	15	TRBD1	TRBV2	CASSPGQGALNEQFF	TGTGCCAGCAGTCCAGGACAGGGGGCCCTCAATGAGCAGTTCTTC
TRBJ1-4	-	15	-	TRBV7-6	CASSQRGIVNEKLFF	TGTGCCAGCAGCCAGCGGGGAATCGTTAATGAAAAACTGTTTTTT
TRBJ2-6	-	13	-	TRBV7-9	CASRESGANVLTF	TGTGCCAGCAGGGAGTCTGGGGCCAACGTCCTGACTTTC
TRBJ2-3	-	14	TRBD2	TRBV28	CASSEGLGTDTQYF	TGTGCCAGCAGTGAGGGACTAGGCACAGATACGCAGTATTTT
TRBJ2-7	-	17	TRBD2	TRBV5-1	CASSLGLAGGPVDEQYF	TGCGCCAGCAGCTTGGGGCTAGCGGGAGGGCCGGTGGACGAGCAGTACTTC
TRBJ1-1	-	13	-	TRBV28	CASSPGTPAEAFF	TGTGCCAGCAGTCCGGGGACACCAGCAGAAGCTTTCTTT
TRBJ1-2	once	14	TRBD1	TRBV9	CASRGTGSNYGYTF	TGTGCCAGCAGGGGGACAGGGTCCAACTATGGCTACACCTTC
TRBJ2-1	-	16	-	TRBV3-1/TRBV3-2	CASSQEQGAVYNEQFF	TGTGCCAGCAGCCAAGAACAGGGCGCCGTGTACAATGAGCAGTTCTTC
TRBJ1-5	few	14	TRBD1	TRBV19	CASSIRDSNQPQHF	TGTGCCAGTAGTATACGGGACAGTAATCAGCCCCAGCATTTT
TRBJ2-3	-	15	-	TRBV5-1	CASSLNSLSADTQYF	TGCGCCAGCAGCTTGAACAGCCTGAGTGCAGATACGCAGTATTTT
TRBJ1-1	-	14	TRBD1	TRBV6-5	CASSSRDRAAEAFF	TGTGCCAGCAGTTCCCGGGACAGGGCGGCTGAAGCTTTCTTT
TRBJ2-1	-	15	TRBD2	TRBV5-8	CASSWGLAGAGEQFF	TGTGCCAGCAGCTGGGGACTAGCGGGAGCAGGTGAGCAGTTCTTC
TRBJ1-5	-	16	-	TRBV6-2/TRBV6-3	CASSPEGGRRNQPQHF	TGTGCCAGCAGCCCTGAGGGGGGGAGACGCAATCAGCCCCAGCATTTT